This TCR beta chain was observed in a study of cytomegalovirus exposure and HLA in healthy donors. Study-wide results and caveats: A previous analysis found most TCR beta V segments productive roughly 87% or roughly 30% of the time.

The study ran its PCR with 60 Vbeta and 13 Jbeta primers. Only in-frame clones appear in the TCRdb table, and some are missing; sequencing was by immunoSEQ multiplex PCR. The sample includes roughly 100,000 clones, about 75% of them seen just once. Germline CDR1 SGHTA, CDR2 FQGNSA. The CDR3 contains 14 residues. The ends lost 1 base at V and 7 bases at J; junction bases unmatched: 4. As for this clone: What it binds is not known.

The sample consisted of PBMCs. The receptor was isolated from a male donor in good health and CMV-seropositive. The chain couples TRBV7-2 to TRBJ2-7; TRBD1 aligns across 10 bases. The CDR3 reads CASSLVGDRGEQYF. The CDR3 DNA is TGTGCCAGCAGCTTAGTTGGGGACAGGGGAGAGCAGTACTTC.